Presented here are 15 T cell receptor beta chains from one specimen sequenced in a study of blood T cell repertoires in COVID-19 (TCRdb year 2020). The receptor library was made with the immunoSEQ multiplex PCR assay. TCRdb holds this immuneACCESS table with in-frame rearrangements only. Some clones are missing; in checked studies, unresolved V genes explain under half, and the rest has no known cause. Present in this sample are about 100,000 clones, about nine tenths of which were seen just once. The ten largest clones represent 15% to 20% of the sample. Sequenced material: peripheral blood. These receptors all stem from a man aged 50 to 59 with acute or convalescent COVID-19.

The rearrangement links TRBV7-3 to TRBJ2-5; 7 positions agree with TRBD1. The CDR3 totals 15 residues. CDR1 SGHTA and CDR2 FQGTGA come from the germline V gene. V gave up 5 bases and J gave up 5 bases; unmatched junction bases: 11. CDR3 DNA sequence: TGTGCCAGCAGCAAACGACAGGGTCAGGGGGAGACCCAGTACTTC. Amino acids: CASSKRQGQGETQYF.

The chain joins TRBV7-9 to TRBJ2-5; 8 bases agree with TRBD1. Germline V CDR1 and CDR2: SEHNR, FQNEAQ (reference sequence). V dropped 5 bases and J dropped 4; count of bases not matched to a gene: 3. This CDR3 has 13 residues. The CDR3 DNA is TGTGCCAGCAGCCCCAGGGGGCCAGAGACCCAGTACTTC. Translated, it gives CASSPRGPETQYF.

This rearrangement joins TRBV18 to TRBJ2-1, with D possibly matching TRBD2 (5 bases). This CDR3 is 15 amino acids long. Germline V lookup: CDR1 KGHSH, CDR2 LQKENI. The V gene lost 1 base and the J gene lost 5 bases, with 12 bases spanning the gap. CDR3 in amino acids: CASSPRRKEDNEQFF. Here the CDR3 DNA reads TGTGCCAGCTCACCACGCCGGAAGGAGGACAATGAGCAGTTCTTC. Using reference TRBV18 and TRBJ2-1 for the parts outside the CDR3, the full variable domain is NAGVMQNPRHLVRRRGQEARLRCSPMKGHSHVYWYRQLPEEGLKFMVYLQKENIIDESGMPKERFSAEFPKEGPSILRIQQVVRGDSAAYFCASSPRRKEDNEQFFGPGTRLTVL.

This clone turned up a few times. The genes are TRBV7-2 and TRBJ2-1; D unresolved. The germline CDR1 and CDR2 sequences are SGHTA and FQGNSA. The ends were cut back, 2 bases at V and 8 bases at J, with 10 bases in the middle. This CDR3 region has 13 residues. The CDR3 loop is CASSLSLPDEQFF. CDR3 DNA sequence: TGTGCCAGCAGCTTATCCCTCCCGGATGAGCAGTTCTTC.

CDR3: CSVALSDSSYEQYF. The CDR3 nucleotides read TGCAGCGTTGCTTTATCGGACAGCTCCTACGAGCAGTACTTC. The genes are TRBV29-1 and TRBJ2-7; possible D gene TRBD1, 6 bases. Looked up from germline, CDR1 is SQVTM and CDR2 is ANQGSEA. V was trimmed by 4 bases and J by 0 bases, leaving 13 bases between them. CDR3 length: 14 amino acids.

This chain links TRBV5-1 with TRBJ2-7, with D possibly TRBD1 on 6 matching bases. The V gene lost 0 bases and the J gene lost 4 bases, with 14 bases spanning the gap. The CDR3 sequence is 15 residues long. Per germline, CDR1 SGHRS and CDR2 YFSETQ. The DNA of the CDR3 is TGCGCCAGCAGCTTGGCCGCAGGGGATCGATACGAGCAGTACTTC. Translated: CASSLAAGDRYEQYF.

V and J are TRBV24-1 and TRBJ2-6; 8 nucleotides align to TRBD1. CDR1 is KGHDR, CDR2 SFDVKD, per germline. There are 18 residues in the CDR3. Trimming removed 6 bases from V and 3 bases from J; junction bases left unmatched: 12. The CDR3 nucleotides read TGTGCCACCAGTTCCTTTACTGACAGGGGCAATGGGGCCAACGTCCTGACTTTC. This gives the protein CATSSFTDRGNGANVLTF.

The chain couples TRBV4-2 to TRBJ2-5; D not resolved. The CDR3 contains 16 residues. Germline V lookup: CDR1 LGHNA, CDR2 YNFKEQ. V was trimmed by 2 bases and J by 0 bases, leaving 13 bases between them. This CDR3 is CASSQRSGVYQETQYF. The CDR3 DNA is TGTGCCAGCAGCCAACGTTCAGGCGTGTACCAAGAGACCCAGTACTTC.

The chain uses TRBV15 and TRBJ2-4; TRBD1 matches at 11 bases. CDR3 size: 17 residues. With 0 bases clipped from V and 4 bases from J, the junction kept 5 bases outside the gene matches. Germline V gene sequence: CDR1 LNHNV, CDR2 YYDKDF (reference sequence). CDR3 DNA sequence: TGTGCCACCAGCAGAGATGGACAGGGGGCCCTTAAAAACATTCAGTACTTC. Protein product: CATSRDGQGALKNIQYF.

The genes are TRBV6-5 and TRBJ1-6, with 9 bases identical to TRBD1. The CDR3 covers 14 residues. Per germline, CDR1 MNHEY and CDR2 SVGAGI. J gave up 13 bases and V 4 bases, and 8 bases lay outside the gene matches. In nucleotides, the CDR3 is TGTGCCAGCAGTTCCCGGCGGGGACAGGGTCCCCTCCACTTT. Translating it yields CASSSRRGQGPLHF.

This chain connects TRBV7-9 to TRBJ2-7; D gene uncertain. V lost 5 bases and J 0 bases, leaving 11 bases between the germline ends. Per germline, CDR1 SEHNR and CDR2 FQNEAQ (reference sequence). The CDR3 sequence is 14 residues long. The CDR3, as DNA: TGTGCCAGCAGCCTCATGAGAGACTCCTACGAGCAGTACTTC. Protein product: CASSLMRDSYEQYF.

The chain links TRBV7-6 to TRBJ2-7, with D possibly TRBD2 on 7 matching bases. The V end was cut by 4 bases, the J end by 9 bases, with 28 bases between. Per the germline V gene, CDR1 is SGHVS and CDR2 is FNYEAQ. This CDR3 comprises 17 residues. Here the CDR3 DNA reads TGTGCCAGCAGCTCGACCAACGACGCGGGGGCGGGAATCGGGCAGTACTTC. Protein: CASSSTNDAGAGIGQYF.

The V and J genes are TRBV10-2 and TRBJ1-5; possibly TRBD1 for D (5 bases). The CDR3 is 13 residues long. Deletions cut 5 bases from V and 4 bases from J, with 9 bases between. Germline V gives CDR1 WSHSY, CDR2 SAAADI. This CDR3 reads CASSLTDNQPQHF. The DNA of the CDR3 is TGCGCCAGCAGTCTGACAGATAATCAGCCCCAGCATTTT.

The rearrangement links TRBV6-5 to TRBJ1-2, with TRBD1 matching 7 bases. V dropped 4 bases and J dropped 8; count of bases not matched to a gene: 10. Germline V gene sequence: CDR1 MNHEY, CDR2 SVGAGI. The CDR3 length is 14 residues. The CDR3 sequence is CASSSPYRGGGYTF. The CDR3 coding sequence is TGTGCCAGCAGTTCCCCATACAGGGGTGGCGGCTACACCTTC.

To note about this clone: One junction end disagrees with the germline gene, perhaps due to a read error. The chain employs TRBV6-5 and TRBJ1-2; no definite D call. The CDR3 has 14 amino acids. The germline V gene has CDR1 MNHEY and CDR2 SVGAGI. In DNA, the CDR3 is TGTGCCAGCAGTTACTCGGAGTCGGGGTATGGGTGGGCCTTC. This gives the protein CASSYSESGYGWAF.